Following are 12 T cell receptor beta chains from one sample sequenced in a study of OX40 agonist ivuxolimab in advanced cancers. Profiled with immunoSEQ multiplex PCR; TCRdb holds only in-frame clones, not every one. The table includes over 35,000 clones, over 75% detected once. The specimen comprised CD4+ or CD8+ T cells sorted from blood, sampled in a trial of the OX40 agonist ivuxolimab. The source is an adult with an advanced solid tumor such as melanoma, head and neck, liver or kidney cancer.

The genes are TRBV6-1 and TRBJ1-3; TRBD1 aligns across 9 bases. The CDR3 is made up of 16 amino acids. With 6 bases clipped from V and 5 bases from J, the junction kept 11 bases outside the gene matches. Germline CDR1 is MNHNS and CDR2 is SASEGT. The CDR3 sequence is CASRELQGAKRNTIYF. The CDR3 coding sequence is TGTGCCAGCAGAGAACTACAGGGGGCAAAAAGAAACACCATATATTTT.

In this sample, this clone turned up once. The chain couples TRBV11-2 to TRBJ1-5; unclear D gene. V was pared by 0 bases and J by 7 bases, with 7 bases between. The CDR3 totals 13 residues. Germline V gene data show CDR1 as SGHAT and CDR2 as FQNNGV. The CDR3 reads CASSLDMGQPQHF. The CDR3 DNA follows: TGTGCCAGCAGCTTAGATATGGGCCAGCCCCAGCATTTT.

V is TRBV7-2 and J is TRBJ2-3, with 11 bases identical to TRBD2. The CDR3 loop spans 17 amino acids. After removal of 5 bases from V and 2 bases from J, the junction contained 9 bases not matched to a gene. Germline V CDR1 and CDR2: SGHTA, FQGNSA. The CDR3 DNA reads as TGTGCCAGCAGCCCAGACCTAGCGGGAGGTTTCACAGATACGCAGTATTTT. This translates into CASSPDLAGGFTDTQYF.

In DNA form, the CDR3 reads TGCGCCAGCAGCTTGGAACGTGGATTCTCCTACGAGCAGTACTTC. Protein: CASSLERGFSYEQYF. The V gene is TRBV5-1, the J gene TRBJ2-7; D is unclear. The CDR3 has 15 amino acids. Germline values: CDR1 SGHRS, CDR2 YFSETQ. Trimming pared 0 bases from V and 0 bases from J, leaving 10 bases between.

The chain joins TRBV5-6 to TRBJ1-1; D is undetermined. The V end was cut by 4 bases, the J end by 4 bases, with 17 bases between. Germline V gives CDR1 SGHDT, CDR2 YYEEEE. The CDR3 totals 15 residues. CDR3 nucleotides: TGTGCCAGCAGCGAGACACGAGGATGGAGCACTGAAGCTTTCTTT. Its protein is CASSETRGWSTEAFF.

V gene TRBV9 combines with J gene TRBJ1-1; maybe TRBD1 (5 bases). Germline V CDR1 and CDR2: SGDLS, YYNGEE. This CDR3 has 15 residues. The V end lost 5 bases, the J end lost 3 bases, and 17 bases lay between the germline ends. CDR3 sequence (DNA): TGTGCCAGCAGTCCTGGGGGGGACGGGGACACTGAAGCTTTCTTT. Translation: CASSPGGDGDTEAFF.

The chain uses TRBV28 and TRBJ1-2; D is undetermined. CDR1 and CDR2 from the germline V gene are MDHEN and SYDVKM. V was clipped by 4 bases and J by 4 bases, with 13 bases between them. The CDR3 spans 14 residues. The CDR3 region is CASSSRQNPYGYTF. In DNA form, the CDR3 reads TGTGCCAGCAGTTCAAGGCAAAACCCCTATGGCTACACCTTC.

The V call is TRBV5-6, the J call TRBJ1-5, with D possibly being TRBD1 (6 bases). This CDR3 is built from 15 residues. The ends were cut back, 1 base at V and 4 bases at J, with 12 bases in the middle. Germline V gene lookup returns CDR1 SGHDT and CDR2 YYEEEE. CDR3 region: CASSLTGKPNQPQHF. The CDR3 coding sequence is TGTGCCAGCAGCTTGACAGGGAAGCCTAATCAGCCCCAGCATTTT.

The chain couples TRBV4-1 to TRBJ2-7, with a tentative D call TRBD2 (6 bases). This CDR3 contains 20 residues. The V gene lost 4 bases and the J gene lost 0 bases, with 28 bases spanning the gap. Germline-derived CDR1 and CDR2 are MGHRA and YSYEKL. The CDR3 DNA sequence: TGCGCCAGCAGCCTAGGGACTGAAGGATACCCTTCCCACCCCTCCTACGAGCAGTACTTC. Translated, it gives CASSLGTEGYPSHPSYEQYF.

The chain is built from TRBV5-1 and TRBJ2-3; 7 nucleotides agree with TRBD2. Unmatched junction bases numbered 12, after V lost 4 bases and J lost 1 base. The CDR3 contains 17 residues. Looked up from germline, CDR1 is SGHRS and CDR2 is YFSETQ. This CDR3 reads CASSHRLAGKGTDTQYF. The CDR3 DNA follows: TGCGCCAGCAGCCATCGACTAGCAGGAAAGGGCACAGATACGCAGTATTTT. The full variable domain, completed using reference TRBV5-1 and TRBJ2-3, is KAGVTQTPRYLIKTRGQQVTLSCSPISGHRSVSWYQQTPGQGLQFLFEYFSETQRNKGNFPGRFSGRQFSNSRSEMNVSTLELGDSALYLCASSHRLAGKGTDTQYFGPGTRLTVL.

This chain links TRBV7-2 with TRBJ2-1; D is undetermined. V lost 1 base and J lost 9, with 7 bases in between. The CDR3 consists of 12 residues. Germline V lookup: CDR1 SGHTA, CDR2 FQGNSA. Written as DNA, the CDR3 is TGTGCCAGCAGCTTAGGTCCGATTGAGCAGTTCTTC. This sequence encodes CASSLGPIEQFF.

This chain links TRBV28 with TRBJ2-3, with D perhaps TRBD2 (5 bases). The germline V gene has CDR1 MDHEN and CDR2 SYDVKM. V was cut by 2 bases and J by 0 bases, with 6 bases left in between. CDR3 length equals 14 residues. As DNA, the CDR3 is TGTGCCAGCAGTTTAGCGGGCAGCACAGATACGCAGTATTTT. This sequence encodes CASSLAGSTDTQYF.